This T cell receptor beta chain stems from a study of T cell repertoires in cytomegalovirus infection (dated 2019 in TCRdb). The study in broad terms: Donor HLA type was relevant to the analysis, because carriage of CMV infection together with the matching HLA type was indicated by public TCR beta signatures.

The CDR3 has 16 amino acids, counting the end cysteine and phenylalanine. The read is trimmed to its CDR3 DNA, 48 bases read in frame from base 1. The junction carries 13 bases between V and J, which are trimmed by 2 bases and 1 base respectively. Beyond this particular receptor, the publication reports: In the ex vivo response, HLA-C-restricted CMV-specific TCR beta clonotypes were dominant, and in two of eight donors the single most frequent clonotype came from this HLA-C-restricted group. In both this cohort and an independent approximately 370-donor cohort, the cumulative frequency of public TCR beta family members distinguished carriers of CMV infection plus the relevant HLA type.

The instrument given in TCRdb is Illumina HiSeq 1500. TCRdb ran its own pipeline on the public reads, namely fastp trimming at Q25 and MiXCR clone calling, and kept in-frame beta chains. Entries are consolidated by CDR3 protein sequence, retaining the most common genes and DNA. The sample has approximately 750,000 distinct CDR3 sequences on record, 35% to 40% of them singletons. Under 3% of the sample is taken by the ten largest. In the case of this clonotype: The specificity of this receptor is unknown. No base quality information exists; no much larger clone differs at one position.

The specimen sequenced was PBMCs. The chain links TRBV12-3 or TRBV12-4 with TRBJ2-3, with TRBD2 perhaps the D gene, on 6 matching bases. The receptor comes from a human donor in good health (CMV status not recorded). Some clones in this sample may be carry-over from other donors' samples. The CDR3 sequence is CASSLRRGRGTDTQYF. The nucleotides read TGTGCCAGCAGTTTACGGCGGGGACGGGGCACAGATACGCAGTATTTT.